The rows below give T cell receptor beta chains drawn from one sample of a study of cytomegalovirus exposure and HLA in healthy donors. The repertoire was sequenced with immunoSEQ multiplex PCR; TCRdb's copy has only in-frame clones and lacks some. This sample has some 120,000 clones, with more than 70% found just once. Sequencing was performed on PBMCs. The receptors originated from a woman aged 50 to 60 in good health and CMV-seropositive. The CDR3 runs from the conserved cysteine through the conserved F or W. Each record gives: CDR3 DNA, CDR3 protein, V gene, D gene, clone size, J gene. The D gene is left open where the match is weak. Expanded clones are given a class, and other clones once, few, many or no size at all.

cdr3_nt: TGTGCCAGCTCGAAGGACAGGGGGCCCCAAGAGACCCAGTACTTC
cdr3_aa: CASSKDRGPQETQYF
v_call: TRBV6-1
d_call: TRBD1
clone_size: few
j_call: TRBJ2-5

cdr3_nt: TGTGCCAGCAGCCCAAGGGACAGCCCAAGCCGCAATAATTCACCCCTCCACTTT
cdr3_aa: CASSPRDSPSRNNSPLHF
v_call: TRBV7-9
d_call: TRBD1
clone_size: few
j_call: TRBJ1-6

cdr3_nt: TGTGCCAGCAGCTCTCGCTTTCTAGCGGGCTTCCAAGAGACCCAGTACTTC
cdr3_aa: CASSSRFLAGFQETQYF
v_call: TRBV13
d_call: TRBD2
clone_size: -
j_call: TRBJ2-5

cdr3_nt: TGTGCCAGCAGCCTCAATGGACTAGCGGGAGTCGAGCAGTACTTC
cdr3_aa: CASSLNGLAGVEQYF
v_call: TRBV11-1
d_call: TRBD2
clone_size: -
j_call: TRBJ2-7

cdr3_nt: TGTGCCAGCAGCTTGGCCGATCAGCCCCAGCATTTT
cdr3_aa: CASSLADQPQHF
v_call: TRBV5-6
d_call: -
clone_size: -
j_call: TRBJ1-5

cdr3_nt: TGTGCCAGCAGCCGTTGGACAGATCCCTACGAGCAGTACTTC
cdr3_aa: CASSRWTDPYEQYF
v_call: TRBV13
d_call: -
clone_size: -
j_call: TRBJ2-7

cdr3_nt: TGTGCCAGCAGCTTAGGGACTAGCGGTGAGACCCAGTACTTC
cdr3_aa: CASSLGTSGETQYF
v_call: TRBV7-9
d_call: TRBD2
clone_size: few
j_call: TRBJ2-5

cdr3_nt: TGTGCCAGCAGCCTCCAAATACGGGAACAGAACTATGGCTACACCTTC
cdr3_aa: CASSLQIREQNYGYTF
v_call: TRBV7-2
d_call: -
clone_size: few
j_call: TRBJ1-2

cdr3_nt: TGTGCCAGCAGAGGGACTAGCGGGACATATGAGACCCAGTACTTC
cdr3_aa: CASRGTSGTYETQYF
v_call: TRBV2
d_call: TRBD2
clone_size: -
j_call: TRBJ2-5

cdr3_nt: TGTGCCAGCAGCGTAATTGGGACAGGCCACACCGGGGAGCTGTTTTTT
cdr3_aa: CASSVIGTGHTGELFF
v_call: TRBV9
d_call: TRBD1
clone_size: -
j_call: TRBJ2-2

cdr3_nt: TGCGCCAGCAGCCTGGTCTTCGGGAGCTCCTACAATGAGCAGTTCTTC
cdr3_aa: CASSLVFGSSYNEQFF
v_call: TRBV5-1
d_call: -
clone_size: -
j_call: TRBJ2-1

cdr3_nt: TGTGCCAGCAGCCCGGGGGTTGGCTACACCTTC
cdr3_aa: CASSPGVGYTF
v_call: TRBV2
d_call: -
clone_size: -
j_call: TRBJ1-2

cdr3_nt: TGTGCCAGCGGTGCCCTGGGACAGCATCAGCCCCAGCATTTT
cdr3_aa: CASGALGQHQPQHF
v_call: TRBV2
d_call: TRBD1
clone_size: few
j_call: TRBJ1-5

cdr3_nt: TGCGCCAGCAGCTTGGCCGCAGGGGGGCAAGAGACCCAGTACTTC
cdr3_aa: CASSLAAGGQETQYF
v_call: TRBV5-1
d_call: -
clone_size: -
j_call: TRBJ2-5

cdr3_nt: TGTGCCAGCAGCGTACAGGGGGCCCGCTCCTACAATGGGCAGTTCTTC
cdr3_aa: CASSVQGARSYNGQFF
v_call: TRBV5-6
d_call: TRBD1
clone_size: -
j_call: TRBJ2-1

cdr3_nt: TGTGCCAGCTCACCGGGGAGGAGGAGCACTGAAGCTTTCTTT
cdr3_aa: CASSPGRRSTEAFF
v_call: TRBV18
d_call: -
clone_size: -
j_call: TRBJ1-1